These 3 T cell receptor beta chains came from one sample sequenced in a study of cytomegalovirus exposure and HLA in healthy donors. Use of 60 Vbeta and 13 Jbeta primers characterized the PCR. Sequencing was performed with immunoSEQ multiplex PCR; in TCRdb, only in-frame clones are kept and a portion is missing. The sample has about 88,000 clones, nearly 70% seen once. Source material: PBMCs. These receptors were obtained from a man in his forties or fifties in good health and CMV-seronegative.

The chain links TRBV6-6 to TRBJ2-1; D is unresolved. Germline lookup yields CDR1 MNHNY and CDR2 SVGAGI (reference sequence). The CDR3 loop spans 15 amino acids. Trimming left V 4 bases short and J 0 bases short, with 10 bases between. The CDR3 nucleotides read TGTGCCAGCAGTTTTTGGAGTAGCTCCTACAATGAGCAGTTCTTC. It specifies CASSFWSSSYNEQFF.

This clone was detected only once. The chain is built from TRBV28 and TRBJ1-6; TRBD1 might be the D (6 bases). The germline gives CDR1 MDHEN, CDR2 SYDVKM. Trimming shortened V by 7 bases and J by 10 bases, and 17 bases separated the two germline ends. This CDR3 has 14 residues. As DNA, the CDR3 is TGTGCCAGCACCGCGGCCCCTAGGGGGTCACCCCTCCACTTT. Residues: CASTAAPRGSPLHF.

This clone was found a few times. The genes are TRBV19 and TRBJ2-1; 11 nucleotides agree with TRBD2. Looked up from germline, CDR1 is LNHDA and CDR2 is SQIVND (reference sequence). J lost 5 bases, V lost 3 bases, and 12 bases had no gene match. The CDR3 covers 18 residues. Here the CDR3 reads CASSMSHLAGGLNNEQFF. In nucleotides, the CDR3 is TGTGCCAGTAGTATGTCACACCTAGCGGGGGGCCTCAACAATGAGCAGTTCTTC.